This is a list of T cell receptor beta chains from one sample in a study of technical replicates of blood from several donors. Assay used: immunoSEQ multiplex PCR; TCRdb lists only in-frame clones, some missing. The sample lists around 70,000 clones, approximately 96% occurring once. Sequencing input: T cells isolated from PBMCs. The receptors stem from a human donor in good health. Both conserved end residues are part of each CDR3. A D gene is named only where the DNA matches it firmly. Expanded clones are given a class, and other clones once, few, many or no size at all.

-	-	TRBV2	TRBJ2-7	TGTGCCAGCAGTCCGCCAGGGCCCTACGAGCAGTACTTC	CASSPPGPYEQYF
once	TRBD2	TRBV27	TRBJ2-3	TGTGCCAGCACAATAGCGGGACCCACAGATACGCAGTATTTT	CASTIAGPTDTQYF
-	-	TRBV6-1	TRBJ1-3	TGTGCCAGCAGTGGACGGATCAACAGGGATTTATCTGGAAACACCATATATTTT	CASSGRINRDLSGNTIYF
-	TRBD2	TRBV13	TRBJ2-1	TGTGCCAGCAGCTGGAGTACCCGGACTAGCGGGATTTACAATGAGCAGTTCTTC	CASSWSTRTSGIYNEQFF
-	-	TRBV6-1	TRBJ2-7	TGTGCCAGCAGTAAACGCGGCGAGCAGTACTTC	CASSKRGEQYF
-	TRBD2	TRBV28	TRBJ2-7	TGTGCCTCCCTAGGATATGGCGGGAGTTCACTTTACGAGCAGTACTTC	CASLGYGGSSLYEQYF
-	-	TRBV11-3	TRBJ2-5	TGTGCCAGCAGCTTAGTGGGGGGAGAGACCCAGTACTTC	CASSLVGGETQYF
-	TRBD2	TRBV28	TRBJ2-7	TGTGCCAGCAGTTTTCTAGCGGGACGCTACGAGCAGTACTTC	CASSFLAGRYEQYF
-	-	TRBV5-8	TRBJ2-7	TGTGCCAGCAGCTTGTTGGTCGGAACGAGAACGGGGGCCTACGAGCAGTACTTC	CASSLLVGTRTGAYEQYF
-	TRBD1	TRBV5-1	TRBJ1-1	TGCGCCAGCAGCGACGGGACAGGCGATAACACTGAAGCTTTCTTT	CASSDGTGDNTEAFF
-	-	TRBV27	TRBJ2-7	TGTGCCTCAGCGCCCGGCGGGAACTACGAGCAGTACTTC	CASAPGGNYEQYF
-	-	TRBV27	TRBJ2-1	TGTGCCAGCAGTTTAGACAGATACAATGAGCAGTTCTTC	CASSLDRYNEQFF
-	TRBD2	TRBV2	TRBJ2-3	TGTGCCAGCAGTGGCGGGGGGGCCAATGGAGATACGCAGTATTTT	CASSGGGANGDTQYF
-	TRBD1	TRBV6-4	TRBJ1-1	TGTGCCAGCAGTAGAACCCCCGGGACAGTGACTTTTGGGACTGAAGCTTTCTTT	CASSRTPGTVTFGTEAFF
-	-	TRBV15	TRBJ1-5	TGTGCCACCAGCAGTGAAATACAGGGCTATCAGCCCCAGCATTTT	CATSSEIQGYQPQHF
-	TRBD1	TRBV2	TRBJ2-2	TGTGCCAGCACCTCCGGCCCCGGACAGGGGGCGAATCACGGGGAGCTGTTTTTT	CASTSGPGQGANHGELFF
-	-	TRBV5-4	TRBJ2-7	TGTGCCAGCAGCCAACGGGACTTCCACGAGCAGTACTTC	CASSQRDFHEQYF
once	TRBD2	TRBV6-6	TRBJ2-3	TGTGCCAGCAGAGAAAGACTAGCTGGCACAGATACGCAGTATTTT	CASRERLAGTDTQYF
-	-	TRBV12-5	TRBJ1-5	TGTGCTAGTGGGTTAGAGATGCCCCAGCATTTT	CASGLEMPQHF
once	TRBD2	TRBV4-1	TRBJ2-1	TGCGCCAGCTCATCGGTCGCGGGAGTTTACAATGAGCAGTTCTTC	CASSSVAGVYNEQFF
-	TRBD1	TRBV4-1	TRBJ1-5	TGCGCCAGCAGCCAAGATCCCCAGGGGGATCGCCAGCCCCAGCATTTT	CASSQDPQGDRQPQHF
-	TRBD2	TRBV6-1	TRBJ2-1	TGTGCCAGCAGTAAACTAGCGGGAGACAATGAGCAGTTCTTC	CASSKLAGDNEQFF
-	-	TRBV6-1	TRBJ2-4	TGTGCCAGCAGTTCGGAGCGGGTTAACATTCAGTACTTC	CASSSERVNIQYF
-	TRBD2	TRBV7-9	TRBJ2-7	TGTGCCAGCAGCTTAGACCCGGGACTAGCCCCCTTTTACGAGCAGTACTTC	CASSLDPGLAPFYEQYF
-	-	TRBV19	TRBJ2-5	TGTGCCAGCCGAATGAGAGGGCTGGAAGAGACCCAGTACTTC	CASRMRGLEETQYF
-	-	TRBV4-1	TRBJ2-1	TGCGCCAGCAGCCAAGACACCTATGGAGTGGAGCAGTTCTTC	CASSQDTYGVEQFF
-	-	TRBV28	TRBJ1-5	TGTGCCAGCAGTTTATACGGTGAGGGTCAGCCCCAGCATTTT	CASSLYGEGQPQHF
-	TRBD1	TRBV7-2	TRBJ2-7	TGTGCCAGCAGCGTGGGACAGGGGAACTACGAGCAGTACTTC	CASSVGQGNYEQYF
once	TRBD1	TRBV29-1	TRBJ2-7	TGCAGCGTTACAAACAGGGGGCGCATCTACGAGCAGTACTTC	CSVTNRGRIYEQYF
-	TRBD2	TRBV28	TRBJ2-7	TGTGCCAGCAGTTTTGGTGTTGGGACTAGCGGGAGGGCTAAGTACGAGCAGTACTTC	CASSFGVGTSGRAKYEQYF
-	-	TRBV28	TRBJ2-2	TGTGCCAGCCATCCCGTGACAGTTCACACCGGGGAGCTGTTTTTT	CASHPVTVHTGELFF
-	TRBD1	TRBV30	TRBJ1-5	TGTGCCTGGGATTCCACAGGGGTCAATCAGCCCCAGCATTTT	CAWDSTGVNQPQHF
few	TRBD1	TRBV19	TRBJ1-2	TGTGCCAGTAGTACGCCGACCGGGACAGGGTTTATCAACTATGGCTACACCTTC	CASSTPTGTGFINYGYTF
once	-	TRBV28	TRBJ1-3	TGTGCCAGCAGTTTAGGCGAGACAACTGGCATATATTTT	CASSLGETTGIYF
once	-	TRBV4-1	TRBJ1-5	TGCGCCAGCAGCCCTCCAGGCAGTTACAATCAGCCCCAGCATTTT	CASSPPGSYNQPQHF
-	-	TRBV2	TRBJ2-1	TGTGCCAGCAGTGACGGGACAAGGATTGTTAATGAGCAGTTCTTC	CASSDGTRIVNEQFF
-	TRBD1	TRBV27	TRBJ2-5	TGTGCCAGCAGGCCCCGGGACAGGTACAAAGAGACCCAGTACTTC	CASRPRDRYKETQYF
-	-	TRBV7-9	TRBJ2-1	TGTGCCAGCTGCCGGACAGCCTGGAATGAGCAGTTCTTC	CASCRTAWNEQFF
-	-	TRBV27	TRBJ1-2	TGTGCCAGCAGGCCCGGACAGACCCTTGGTGGCTACACCTTC	CASRPGQTLGGYTF
-	-	TRBV25-1	TRBJ2-2	TGTGCCAGCAGTGAACACCAGAAAATCACCGGGGAGCTGTTTTTT	CASSEHQKITGELFF
-	-	TRBV5-3	TRBJ2-7	TGTGCCAGAAGCTTGGTTCTCCGCCGAACCAGCTCCTACGAGCAGTACTTC	CARSLVLRRTSSYEQYF
-	TRBD2	TRBV5-1	TRBJ2-3	TGCGCCAGCAGCTTGAGCGGGAGTACAGATACGCAGTATTTT	CASSLSGSTDTQYF
-	-	TRBV19	TRBJ1-1	TGTGCCAGTAGTCGACCGGGAGGGTTGAACACTGAAGCTTTCTTT	CASSRPGGLNTEAFF
-	-	TRBV30	TRBJ2-3	TGTGCCTGGGGTACTTCCACAGATACGCAGTATTTT	CAWGTSTDTQYF
-	-	TRBV27	TRBJ2-5	TGTGCCAGCAGTTTTTCCCCCGACAGCCAAGAGACCCAGTACTTC	CASSFSPDSQETQYF
-	TRBD1	TRBV5-1	TRBJ1-2	TGCGCCAGCAGCTTCGCTCAGGGGGCAAACTATGGCTACACCTTC	CASSFAQGANYGYTF
-	TRBD1	TRBV7-7	TRBJ1-1	TGTGCCAGCAGCCTCGACAGGGCTACTGAAGCTTTCTTT	CASSLDRATEAFF
-	-	TRBV2	TRBJ2-7	TGTGCCAGCAGGGGCCCTTCAGTGCAGTACTTC	CASRGPSVQYF
-	-	TRBV2	TRBJ2-5	TGTGCCAGCAGTGCGACCCCCGAGACAGGTCTCCAAGAGACCCAGTACTTC	CASSATPETGLQETQYF
once	-	TRBV28	TRBJ2-7	TGTGCCAGCAGTTACTTCTCCTACGAGCAGTACTTC	CASSYFSYEQYF
-	-	TRBV12-2	TRBJ1-5	TGTGCAAGTCGCTTAGTGTCGGTTTATAGCAATCAGCCCCAGCATTTT	CASRLVSVYSNQPQHF
-	TRBD2	TRBV10-1	TRBJ2-7	TGCGCCAGCAGTGAGACTAGCGGGAGTTCCTACGAGCAGTACTTC	CASSETSGSSYEQYF
-	TRBD2	TRBV2	TRBJ2-5	TGTGCCAGCAGCCTCTGGACTAGCGGGGGAGTGCGAGAGACCCAGTACTTC	CASSLWTSGGVRETQYF
-	-	TRBV10-1	TRBJ2-7	TGCGCCAGCAGTGCCAGCTCCTACGAGCAGTACTTC	CASSASSYEQYF
few	TRBD1	TRBV19	TRBJ2-7	TGTGCCAGTAGTGATCATCCGGGACAGGTCTACGAGCAGTACTTC	CASSDHPGQVYEQYF
-	-	TRBV4-2	TRBJ2-1	TGTGCCAGCAGCCAAGGGAGGGAAAACAATGAGCAGTTCTTC	CASSQGRENNEQFF
-	TRBD2	TRBV29-1	TRBJ2-3	TGCAGCGTTCGGGGGGTCGAGGGAGATACGCAGTATTTT	CSVRGVEGDTQYF
-	-	TRBV20-1	TRBJ2-1	TGCAGTGCTAACTTCCTAGCTGAGCAGTTCTTC	CSANFLAEQFF
-	-	TRBV7-3	TRBJ1-1	TGTGCCAGCAGCCTTGGGGGGGCGAACACTGAAGCTTTCTTT	CASSLGGANTEAFF
-	TRBD2	TRBV6-5	TRBJ2-5	TGTGCCAGCAGTCTAGCGGGGGCCGAGACCCAGTACTTC	CASSLAGAETQYF